Listed below are T cell receptor beta chains from one sample, sequenced in a study of vaccination and CD4 T cells after COVID-19. Each CDR3 protein is one row after TCRdb ran MiXCR on the PCR reads. The sample lists about 22,000 distinct CDR3 sequences; approximately 40% were seen once. No antigen is known for these receptors. Sequencing used CD4+ T cells from blood, cultured in vitro, obtained before SARS-CoV-2 vaccination. The source is a human donor who had recovered from COVID-19. CDR3s include the opening cysteine and the closing phenylalanine or tryptophan. Fields, in order: V gene, CDR3 protein.

V gene: TRBV5-4; CDR3 protein: CASTQGAGEETQYF
V gene: TRBV19; CDR3 protein: CASSPGGGRGTEAFF
V gene: TRBV27; CDR3 protein: CASSLYRQGGTEAFF
V gene: TRBV12-3/TRBV12-4; CDR3 protein: CASTLSGAGAFF
V gene: TRBV5-4; CDR3 protein: CASSLTPSTGELFF
V gene: TRBV10-3; CDR3 protein: CAISESGAGGSEAFF
V gene: TRBV20-1; CDR3 protein: CSATLDRGEQYF
V gene: TRBV20-1; CDR3 protein: CSARDMDTQYF
V gene: TRBV4-1; CDR3 protein: CASSLTDQANYGYTF
V gene: TRBV19; CDR3 protein: CASSIDPGELTLHF
V gene: TRBV7-2; CDR3 protein: CASSDLGQGGTDTQYF
V gene: TRBV6-1; CDR3 protein: CASSEEGPVVQPQHF
V gene: TRBV19; CDR3 protein: CASRWTGGMGTEAFF
V gene: TRBV2; CDR3 protein: CASRTEELYNSPLHF
V gene: TRBV20-1; CDR3 protein: CSARRGGGTEAFF
V gene: TRBV4-2; CDR3 protein: CASSQEGDSSPLHF
V gene: TRBV19; CDR3 protein: CASSTYNSNQPQHF
V gene: TRBV10-2; CDR3 protein: CASSDGQGLSGGYTF
V gene: TRBV20-1; CDR3 protein: CSASGFAGSGETQYF
V gene: TRBV29-1; CDR3 protein: CSVGGYTGELFF
V gene: TRBV7-6; CDR3 protein: CASSPRQGGFGTDTQYF
V gene: TRBV11-3; CDR3 protein: CASSITGELFF
V gene: TRBV7-3; CDR3 protein: CASSRQGSTEAFF
V gene: TRBV6-5; CDR3 protein: CASSSPGVRVNSPLHF
V gene: TRBV6-2/TRBV6-3; CDR3 protein: CASSLTRTPSTDTQYF
V gene: TRBV11-3; CDR3 protein: CASMGRGNLYEQYF
V gene: TRBV20-1; CDR3 protein: CSAARGGQPQHF
V gene: TRBV11-2; CDR3 protein: CASSRGQDSNQPQHF
V gene: TRBV25-1; CDR3 protein: CASSEQGRQETQYF
V gene: TRBV11-2; CDR3 protein: CASSPSATQGETQYF
V gene: TRBV5-1; CDR3 protein: CASRLDRPDQPQHF
V gene: TRBV5-4; CDR3 protein: CASSLSSGGYNEQFF
V gene: TRBV6-2/TRBV6-3; CDR3 protein: CASSFVWTGQETQYF
V gene: TRBV6-1; CDR3 protein: CASRSRQGSNTEAFF
V gene: TRBV7-2; CDR3 protein: CASSSGLAGEADTQYF
V gene: TRBV28; CDR3 protein: CASSFGGTANEKLFF
V gene: TRBV2; CDR3 protein: CASSTPWGTDTQYF
V gene: TRBV15; CDR3 protein: CATSRESQVYGYTF
V gene: TRBV29-1; CDR3 protein: CSVGTGAGTGELFF
V gene: TRBV20-1; CDR3 protein: CSASRGQGNTEAFF
V gene: TRBV7-2; CDR3 protein: CASRQPGRYSYEQYF
V gene: TRBV4-3; CDR3 protein: CASSQERRYTQYF
V gene: TRBV20-1; CDR3 protein: CSARGHGRAAEQFF
V gene: TRBV6-2/TRBV6-3; CDR3 protein: CASSRDGANLADTQYF
V gene: TRBV12-3/TRBV12-4; CDR3 protein: CASSFEGYGGYTF
V gene: TRBV2; CDR3 protein: CASSGGGQGAEQYF
V gene: TRBV11-3; CDR3 protein: CASSLTSRGQPQHF
V gene: TRBV7-2; CDR3 protein: CASSTRGRDQPQHF
V gene: TRBV20-1; CDR3 protein: CSAPLALLTDTQYF
V gene: TRBV30; CDR3 protein: CAWSASPVGYGYTF
V gene: TRBV4-3; CDR3 protein: CASSQTRTSGTPSITYEQYF
V gene: TRBV27; CDR3 protein: CASSATLRGTSYEQYF
V gene: TRBV7-9; CDR3 protein: CASSLEVRSYEQYF
V gene: TRBV7-2; CDR3 protein: CASSLARRDEQYF
V gene: TRBV19; CDR3 protein: CASNWAQGGSNQPQHF